This T cell receptor (beta chain) is from a study of shared clonotypes between healthy human individuals. As for the study in general: Each donor contributed plates that comprised three CD4 naive, three CD4 memory, two CD8 naive and one CD8 memory. General study points: The naive CD4 repertoires of a handful of donors were compared, and around 5% of clonotypes were shared. What naive subsets generally showed was a larger estimated richness than memory subsets showed.

The repertoire was sequenced with immunoSEQ multiplex PCR; TCRdb's copy has only in-frame clones and lacks some. This table holds about 2 million clones, 85% to 95% found once. Regarding this clone: Its target is unknown.

This clonotype was sampled from a man aged 18 to 30 in good health. The source material was naive CD4+ T cells sorted from blood. This sample's subset: CD45RA+ positively selected.

The CDR3 sequence is CASTTPALGGSGNTIYF. CDR3 coding DNA: TGTGCCAGCACCACTCCCGCGCTCGGGGGCTCTGGAAACACCATATATTTT. The V call is TRBV11-2, the J call TRBJ1-3; perhaps TRBD1 as D (5 bases). V lost 7 bases, J lost 0 bases, and 19 bases lay in between. The V gene's germline CDR1 is SGHAT and CDR2 FQNNGV. There are 17 residues in the CDR3. The whole variable domain, filled in from reference TRBV11-2 and TRBJ1-3, reads EAGVAQSPRYKIIEKRQSVAFWCNPISGHATLYWYQQILGQGPKLLIQFQNNGVVDDSQLPKDRFSAERLKGVDSTLKIQPAKLEDSAVYLCASTTPALGGSGNTIYFGEGSWLTVV.